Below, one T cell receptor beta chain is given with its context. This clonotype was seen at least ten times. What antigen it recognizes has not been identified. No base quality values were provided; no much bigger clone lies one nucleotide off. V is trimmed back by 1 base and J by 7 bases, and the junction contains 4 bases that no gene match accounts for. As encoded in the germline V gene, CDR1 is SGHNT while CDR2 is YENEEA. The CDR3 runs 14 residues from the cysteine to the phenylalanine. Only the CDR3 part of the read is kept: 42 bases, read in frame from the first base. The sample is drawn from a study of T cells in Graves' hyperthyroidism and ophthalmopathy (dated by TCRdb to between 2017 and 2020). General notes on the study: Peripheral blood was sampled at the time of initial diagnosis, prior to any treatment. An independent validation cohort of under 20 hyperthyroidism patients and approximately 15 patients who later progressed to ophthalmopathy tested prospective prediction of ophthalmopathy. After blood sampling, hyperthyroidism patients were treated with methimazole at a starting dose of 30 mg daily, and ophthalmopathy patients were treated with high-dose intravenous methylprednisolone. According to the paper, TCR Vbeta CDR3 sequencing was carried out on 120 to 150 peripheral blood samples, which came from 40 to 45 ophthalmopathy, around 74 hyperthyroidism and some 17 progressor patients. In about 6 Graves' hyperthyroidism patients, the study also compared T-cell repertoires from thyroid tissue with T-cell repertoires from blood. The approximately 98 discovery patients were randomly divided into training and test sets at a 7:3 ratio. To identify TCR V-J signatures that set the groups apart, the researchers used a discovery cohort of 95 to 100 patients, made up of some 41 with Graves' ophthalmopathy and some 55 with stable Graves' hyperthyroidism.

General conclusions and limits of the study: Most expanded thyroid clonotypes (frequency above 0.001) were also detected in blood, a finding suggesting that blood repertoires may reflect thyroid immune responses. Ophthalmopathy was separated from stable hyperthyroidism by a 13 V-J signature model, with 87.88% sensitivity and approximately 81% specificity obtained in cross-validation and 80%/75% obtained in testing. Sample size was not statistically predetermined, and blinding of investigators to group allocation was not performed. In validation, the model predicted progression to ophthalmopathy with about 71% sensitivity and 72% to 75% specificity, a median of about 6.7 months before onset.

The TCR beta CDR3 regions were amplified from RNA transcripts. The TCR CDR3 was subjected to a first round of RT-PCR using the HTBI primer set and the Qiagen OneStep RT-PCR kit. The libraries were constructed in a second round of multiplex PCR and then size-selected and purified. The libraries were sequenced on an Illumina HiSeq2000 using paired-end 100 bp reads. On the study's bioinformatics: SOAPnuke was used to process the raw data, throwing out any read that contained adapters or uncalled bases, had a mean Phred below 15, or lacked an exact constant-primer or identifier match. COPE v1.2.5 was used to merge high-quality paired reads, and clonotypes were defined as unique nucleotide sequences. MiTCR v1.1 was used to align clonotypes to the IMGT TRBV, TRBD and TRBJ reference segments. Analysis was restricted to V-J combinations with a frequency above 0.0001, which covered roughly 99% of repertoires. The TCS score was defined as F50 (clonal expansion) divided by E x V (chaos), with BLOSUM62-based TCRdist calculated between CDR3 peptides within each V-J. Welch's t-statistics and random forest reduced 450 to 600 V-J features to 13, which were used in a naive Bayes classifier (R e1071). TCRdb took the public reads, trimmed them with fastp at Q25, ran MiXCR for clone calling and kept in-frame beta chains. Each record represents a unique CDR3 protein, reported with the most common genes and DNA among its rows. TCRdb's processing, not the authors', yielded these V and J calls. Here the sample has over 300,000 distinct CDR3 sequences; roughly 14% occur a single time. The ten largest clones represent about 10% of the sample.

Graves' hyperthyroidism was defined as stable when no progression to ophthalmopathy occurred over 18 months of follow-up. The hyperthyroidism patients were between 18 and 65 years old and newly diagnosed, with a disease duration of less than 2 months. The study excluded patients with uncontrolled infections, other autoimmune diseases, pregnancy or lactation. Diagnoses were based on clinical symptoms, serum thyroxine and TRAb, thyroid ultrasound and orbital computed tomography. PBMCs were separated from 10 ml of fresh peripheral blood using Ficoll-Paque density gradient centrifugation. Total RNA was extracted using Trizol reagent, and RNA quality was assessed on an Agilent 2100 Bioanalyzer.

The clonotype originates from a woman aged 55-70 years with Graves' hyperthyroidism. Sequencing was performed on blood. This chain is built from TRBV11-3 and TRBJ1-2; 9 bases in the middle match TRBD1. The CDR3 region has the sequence CASSLGDRAGGYTF. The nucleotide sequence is TGTGCCAGCAGCTTAGGGGACAGGGCTGGTGGCTACACCTTC.